Below are 26 T cell receptor beta chains sequenced from a single sample in a study of blood T cell repertoires in COVID-19. The repertoire was sequenced with immunoSEQ multiplex PCR; TCRdb's copy has only in-frame clones and lacks some. Of more than 95,000 clones in the sample, approximately 90% were seen once. The sequencing input was peripheral blood. Receptor source: a man in his forties or fifties with acute or convalescent COVID-19.

The chain uses TRBV18 and TRBJ1-1, with D possibly TRBD1 on 6 matching bases. Germline V gene lookup returns CDR1 KGHSH and CDR2 LQKENI. Trimming left V 3 bases short and J 7 bases short, with 12 bases between. The CDR3 consists of 13 residues. The CDR3 spells CASSPTGYGEAFF. The CDR3 DNA reads as TGTGCCAGCTCACCCACAGGGTACGGTGAAGCTTTCTTT.

The chain has TRBV4-3 and TRBJ2-7; 7 bases map to TRBD1. The CDR3 length is 14 residues. J was trimmed by 3 bases and V by 0 bases; bases with no gene match: 2. In germline, CDR1 is LGHNA, CDR2 YSLEER. The CDR3 DNA reads as TGCGCCAGCAGCCAAGATTACAGGGGCTACGAGCAGTACTTC. It is translated as CASSQDYRGYEQYF.

The V call is TRBV11-2, the J call TRBJ2-5; 7 positions agree with TRBD2. The germline gives CDR1 SGHAT, CDR2 FQNNGV. The V segment lost 3 bases and the J segment 4 bases; nucleotides outside the gene matches: 8. The CDR3 length is 15 residues. The CDR3 DNA reads TGTGCCAGCAGCTTGGGGACGAGCGGGATAGAGACCCAGTACTTC. Its protein is CASSLGTSGIETQYF.

This chain joins TRBV30 and TRBJ1-1; 7 bases are shared with TRBD1. The junction had 6 bases not matched to a gene; V was cut back by 3 bases and J by 5 bases. Germline lookup yields CDR1 GTSNPN and CDR2 SVGIG (reference sequence). This CDR3 comprises 13 residues. This CDR3 is CAWRVRGRTEAFF. Written as DNA, the CDR3 is TGTGCCTGGAGAGTCAGGGGGAGAACTGAAGCTTTCTTT.

The CDR3 sequence is CASSLASTYEQYF. The CDR3 DNA reads TGTGCCAGCAGCTTAGCAAGCACCTACGAGCAGTACTTC. This sequence joins TRBV11-2 and TRBJ2-7; no definite D call. The CDR3 sequence is 13 residues long. Per the germline V gene, CDR1 is SGHAT and CDR2 is FQNNGV. Trimming stripped 1 base from V and 2 bases from J, with 6 bases between.

This clone was seen at least ten times. The rearrangement uses TRBV11-2 and TRBJ2-5; D possibly corresponds to TRBD2 (5 bases). Germline V gives CDR1 SGHAT, CDR2 FQNNGV. The CDR3 contains 14 residues. Trimming removed 5 bases at V and 7 bases at J, with 17 bases between. The CDR3 loop reads CASSTLVRIGTQYF. The CDR3 region has the DNA TGTGCCAGCAGCACACTAGTTCGCATCGGGACCCAGTACTTC.

This clone was observed once. The rearrangement uses TRBV30 and TRBJ1-1; 12 bases line up with TRBD1. V was clipped by 3 bases and J by 8 bases; unmatched bases: 7. This CDR3 is built from 14 residues. The V gene's germline CDR1 is GTSNPN and CDR2 SVGIG (reference sequence). CDR3 amino acids: CAWRLPGTGGEAFF. For the CDR3, the DNA is TGTGCCTGGAGGCTCCCCGGGACAGGGGGCGAAGCTTTCTTT.

The genes are TRBV18 and TRBJ2-7, with TRBD1 matching over 8 bases. Germline V gene sequence: CDR1 KGHSH, CDR2 LQKENI. The CDR3 spans 14 residues. The trim removed 2 bases at V and 4 bases at J, leaving 4 bases unmatched. This CDR3 reads CASSPGTGYYEQYF. CDR3 nucleotide sequence: TGTGCCAGCTCACCAGGGACAGGTTATTACGAGCAGTACTTC.

The V gene is TRBV2, the J gene TRBJ1-1; the D gene is possibly TRBD1 (6 bases). Germline-derived CDR1 and CDR2 are SNHLY and FYNNEI. V lost 6 bases to trimming and J lost 3 bases, with 11 bases between them. This CDR3 contains 13 residues. CDR3 nucleotide sequence: TGTGCCAGCAGGGAGAACAGGGACACTGAAGCTTTCTTT. Translated: CASRENRDTEAFF.

The chain is built from TRBV30 and TRBJ1-1, with D hard to call. This CDR3 has 11 amino acids. V gave up 3 bases and J gave up 8 bases, with 10 bases separating them. Germline V gene data show CDR1 as GTSNPN and CDR2 as SVGIG (reference sequence). Written as DNA, the CDR3 is TGTGCCTGGAGCGCCAGTAAAGAAGCTTTCTTT. It is translated as CAWSASKEAFF.

The gene calls are TRBV5-1 and TRBJ2-5; TRBD2 might be the D (6 bases). The CDR3 sequence is 17 residues long. Trimming cost V 0 bases and J 1 base, with 16 bases left between them. Germline V lookup: CDR1 SGHRS, CDR2 YFSETQ. The CDR3 sequence: CASSLEGWRGPQETQYF. The CDR3, as DNA: TGCGCCAGCAGCTTGGAAGGATGGCGGGGACCCCAAGAGACCCAGTACTTC.

V gene TRBV11-3 combines with J gene TRBJ2-3; TRBD2 matches at 16 bases. V trimming: 4 bases; J trimming: 4 bases; junction bases outside the gene matches: 5. Germline CDR1 is SGHNT and CDR2 is YENEEA. There are 17 residues in the CDR3. CDR3 DNA sequence: TGTGCCAGCAGCTCCGGGACTAGCGGGAGGGCCGCAGATACGCAGTATTTT. Amino acid sequence: CASSSGTSGRAADTQYF. The variable domain in full, with the rest retrieved from reference TRBV11-3 and TRBJ2-3, is EAGVVQSPRYKIIEKKQPVAFWCNPISGHNTLYWYLQNLGQGPELLIRYENEEAVDDSQLPKDRFSAERLKGVDSTLKIQPAELGDSAVYLCASSSGTSGRAADTQYFGPGTRLTVL.

Here the CDR3 DNA reads TGTGCCAGCAGCCCCGGGACTTCAACGCAGTATTTT. Translated, it gives CASSPGTSTQYF. This rearrangement joins TRBV5-4 to TRBJ2-3, with D perhaps TRBD2 (6 bases). Trimming removed 4 bases at V and 9 bases at J, with 12 bases between. Germline CDR1 reads SGHNT; CDR2 reads YYREEE (reference sequence). The CDR3 extends over 12 amino acids.

This chain joins TRBV27 and TRBJ2-3; TRBD2 aligns across 11 bases. Germline CDR1 is MNHEY and CDR2 is SMNVEV (reference sequence). The junction had 10 bases not matched to a gene; V was cut back by 5 bases and J by 0 bases. The CDR3 length is 18 residues. CDR3 in DNA: TGTGCCAGCAGTCGATACCCCACTAGCGGGAGAAGCACAGATACGCAGTATTTT. Translating it yields CASSRYPTSGRSTDTQYF.

CDR3 amino acids: CASSQDRLLAGVPDTQYF. CDR3 nucleotide sequence: TGTGCCAGCAGCCAAGATAGGTTGCTAGCGGGAGTGCCAGATACGCAGTATTTT. The rearrangement links TRBV3-1 (or the pseudogene TRBV3-2) to TRBJ2-3; 10 bases map to TRBD2. CDR3 length equals 18 residues. CDR1 is LGHDT, CDR2 YNNKEL, per germline (reference sequence). Germline trimming cut 0 bases from V and 4 bases from J; bases unmatched to any gene: 10.

The chain joins TRBV23-1 to TRBJ1-3; the D gene is possibly TRBD1 (6 bases). TRBV23-1 counts as an open reading frame of uncertain function. CDR3 length equals 13 residues. V shed 6 bases and J shed 8 bases, with 14 bases lying between them. Here the CDR3 reads CASRQVEGDTIYF. CDR3 nucleotides: TGCGCCAGCAGGCAGGTTGAGGGGGACACCATATATTTT.

In DNA, the CDR3 is TGTGCCAGCAGCCCGACAGGGTTCGACGAGCAGTACTTC. Protein sequence: CASSPTGFDEQYF. The chain couples TRBV5-6 to TRBJ2-7, with 7 bases fitting TRBD1. Trimming removed 4 bases from V and 5 bases from J; junction bases left unmatched: 6. The CDR3 is 13 amino acids. Germline V gene data show CDR1 as SGHDT and CDR2 as YYEEEE.

The rearrangement uses TRBV19 and TRBJ1-2; D might be TRBD1 (6 bases). Trimming took 8 bases from V and 5 from J, leaving 18 bases between them. Germline V gene sequence: CDR1 LNHDA, CDR2 SQIVND (reference sequence). The CDR3 spans 14 residues. The CDR3 sequence is CASGGQGSLYGYTF. The CDR3 bases are TGTGCCAGTGGGGGCCAGGGTTCCCTTTATGGCTACACCTTC.

The CDR3 loop reads CASSPVPGNTIYF. The CDR3 DNA follows: TGTGCCAGCAGCCCCGTCCCGGGAAACACCATATATTTT. The chain carries TRBV5-6 and TRBJ1-3; D remains ambiguous. This CDR3 comprises 13 residues. The V end was cut by 4 bases, the J end by 4 bases, with 9 bases between. Germline-derived CDR1 and CDR2 are SGHDT and YYEEEE.

This clone was detected once. The V and J genes are TRBV11-1 and TRBJ2-1; D possibly corresponds to TRBD2 (5 bases). This CDR3 region has 15 residues. Between the trimmed V and J ends, which lost 1 base and 7 bases, there was a span of 14 bases. CDR1 SGHAT and CDR2 FQDESV come from the germline V gene (reference sequence). CDR3 loop: CASSLDPGSRNEQFF. DNA of the CDR3: TGTGCCAGCAGCTTAGACCCGGGAAGTCGGAATGAGCAGTTCTTC.

The chain combines TRBV5-5 with TRBJ2-1; 8 nucleotides line up with TRBD2. There are 17 residues in the CDR3. Germline V CDR1 and CDR2: SGHKS, YYEKEE (reference sequence). V shed 4 bases, J shed 1 base, and the junction held 10 bases outside the gene matches. CDR3 bases: TGTGCCAGCAGCATGGACCCGGGACTAGGATCCTACAATGAGCAGTTCTTC. Its protein is CASSMDPGLGSYNEQFF.

The J gene is TRBJ2-1, the V gene TRBV18, with D perhaps TRBD2 (5 bases). Per the germline V gene, CDR1 is KGHSH and CDR2 is LQKENI. The CDR3 totals 13 residues. V lost 1 base, J lost 10 bases, and 11 bases lay in between. CDR3 DNA: TGTGCCAGCTCACCACGGACTGCCCAGGAGCAGTTCTTC. Its protein product is CASSPRTAQEQFF.

V is TRBV7-9 and J is TRBJ1-3, with D unresolved. Germline V gene sequence: CDR1 SEHNR, CDR2 FQNEAQ (reference sequence). The V end was cut by 7 bases, the J end by 2 bases, with 6 bases between. The CDR3 totals 12 residues. CDR3 DNA: TGTGCCAGCACCGGCCCTGGAAACACCATATATTTT. Its translation is CASTGPGNTIYF. The full variable domain, its missing parts supplied by reference TRBV7-9 and TRBJ1-3, is DTGVSQNPRHKITKRGQNVTFRCDPISEHNRLYWYRQTLGQGPEFLTYFQNEAQLEKSRLLSDRFSAERPKGSFSTLEIQRTEQGDSAMYLCASTGPGNTIYFGEGSWLTVV.

The chain recombines TRBV6-4 with TRBJ2-1; 9 bases match TRBD2. The CDR3 extends over 15 amino acids. The ends lost 9 bases at V and 0 bases at J; junction bases unmatched: 6. Per germline, CDR1 MRHNA and CDR2 SNTAGT. CDR3 DNA: TGTGCCAGTCGTCCTAGCGGGACCTCCTACAATGAGCAGTTCTTC. Encoded protein: CASRPSGTSYNEQFF.

This rearrangement joins TRBV5-6 to TRBJ2-1, with 14 nucleotides matching TRBD2. V was pared by 6 bases and J by 5 bases, with 13 bases of the junction left unmatched. The CDR3 sequence is 18 residues long. Germline lookup yields CDR1 SGHDT and CDR2 YYEEEE. The CDR3 sequence: CASNTGLTSGRVDNEQFF. The CDR3 DNA follows: TGTGCCAGCAACACAGGGTTGACTAGCGGGAGGGTGGACAATGAGCAGTTCTTC.

V is TRBV3-1 (or the pseudogene TRBV3-2) and J is TRBJ2-7; the D gene is possibly TRBD1 (5 bases). This CDR3 spans 15 amino acids. Trimming removed 4 bases at V and 3 bases at J, with 16 bases between. Germline V gene sequence: CDR1 LGHDT, CDR2 YNNKEL (reference sequence). DNA for the CDR3: TGTGCCAGCAGCCGGCCGGTGTTAGGGGTCTACGAGCAGTACTTC. It is translated as CASSRPVLGVYEQYF.